A selection of T cell receptor beta chains follows, all from one sample in a study of blood T cell repertoires in COVID-19. Libraries were prepared by immunoSEQ multiplex PCR; TCRdb keeps only in-frame clonotypes and omits some of them. The profile shows 230,000 or so clones, roughly 80% of them singletons. Sequences were obtained from peripheral blood. The source is a human donor in a cohort sampled during active COVID-19. Both conserved end residues are part of each CDR3. D genes are given only for firm matches. Size tells how often a clone was seen (once, few, many) or the class of an expanded clone, and some rows leave it out.

CDR3aa: CASSRTGRADTQYF; CDR3nt: TGTGCCAGCAGTAGGACCGGGAGGGCAGATACGCAGTATTTT; abundance: -; d_gene: TRBD2; v_gene: TRBV6-4; j_gene: TRBJ2-3
CDR3aa: CASSAPRDWNSYEQYF; CDR3nt: TGTGCCAGCAGCGCCCCCCGGGACTGGAACTCCTACGAGCAGTACTTC; abundance: -; d_gene: -; v_gene: TRBV7-9; j_gene: TRBJ2-7
CDR3aa: CATSRAGSGANVLTF; CDR3nt: TGTGCCACCAGCAGAGCAGGCTCTGGGGCCAACGTCCTGACTTTC; abundance: -; d_gene: -; v_gene: TRBV15; j_gene: TRBJ2-6
CDR3aa: CASSPSGPRAQYF; CDR3nt: TGTGCCAGCTCACCGTCAGGGCCCCGGGCGCAGTACTTC; abundance: few; d_gene: -; v_gene: TRBV18; j_gene: TRBJ2-7
CDR3aa: CASSFGTASNYGYTF; CDR3nt: TGTGCCAGCAGCTTCGGGACAGCGTCTAACTATGGCTACACCTTC; abundance: -; d_gene: TRBD1; v_gene: TRBV5-6; j_gene: TRBJ1-2
CDR3aa: CASSGGDRRNSPLHF; CDR3nt: TGTGCCAGCAGCGGGGGTGACAGGCGAAATTCACCCCTCCACTTT; abundance: -; d_gene: -; v_gene: TRBV7-2; j_gene: TRBJ1-6
CDR3aa: CASSDRGYNSPLHF; CDR3nt: TGTGCCAGCAGCGACAGGGGTTATAATTCACCCCTCCACTTT; abundance: few; d_gene: TRBD1; v_gene: TRBV2; j_gene: TRBJ1-6
CDR3aa: CASRAGQGVLGNTIYF; CDR3nt: TGTGCCAGCCGGGCGGGACAGGGAGTTTTGGGAAACACCATATATTTT; abundance: once; d_gene: TRBD1; v_gene: TRBV27; j_gene: TRBJ1-3
CDR3aa: CASSPVGRPQHF; CDR3nt: TGTGCCAGCAGCCCGGTGGGGCGGCCCCAGCATTTT; abundance: -; d_gene: -; v_gene: TRBV7-9; j_gene: TRBJ1-5
CDR3aa: CASSLGRGRYNEQFF; CDR3nt: TGCGCCAGCAGCTTGGGGCGGGGTCGCTACAATGAGCAGTTCTTC; abundance: few; d_gene: -; v_gene: TRBV5-1; j_gene: TRBJ2-1
CDR3aa: CATRGAGGNSYEQYF; CDR3nt: TGTGCCACCAGAGGAGCGGGAGGTAACTCCTACGAGCAGTACTTC; abundance: once; d_gene: TRBD2; v_gene: TRBV15; j_gene: TRBJ2-7
CDR3aa: CASSLAGKYEQYF; CDR3nt: TGTGCCAGCAGTTTAGCAGGGAAATACGAGCAGTACTTC; abundance: -; d_gene: -; v_gene: TRBV27; j_gene: TRBJ2-7
CDR3aa: CASSSPGLTEKLFF; CDR3nt: TGTGCCAGCAGCTCCCCAGGACTGACTGAAAAACTGTTTTTT; abundance: -; d_gene: -; v_gene: TRBV7-2; j_gene: TRBJ1-4
CDR3aa: CASSLGPKKNYHGYTF; CDR3nt: TGTGCCAGCAGCTTAGGTCCAAAGAAAAACTATCATGGCTACACCTTC; abundance: -; d_gene: -; v_gene: TRBV7-2; j_gene: TRBJ1-2
CDR3aa: CASSFETNPIEQYF; CDR3nt: TGTGCCAGCAGTTTCGAAACCAACCCTATCGAGCAGTACTTC; abundance: -; d_gene: -; v_gene: TRBV7-2; j_gene: TRBJ2-7
CDR3aa: CASSLGTFSYEQYF; CDR3nt: TGCGCCAGCAGCTTGGGGACATTCTCCTACGAGCAGTACTTC; abundance: -; d_gene: -; v_gene: TRBV5-1; j_gene: TRBJ2-7
CDR3aa: CSVVRHRGNTEAFF; CDR3nt: TGCAGCGTTGTTAGGCATAGGGGGAACACTGAAGCTTTCTTT; abundance: -; d_gene: -; v_gene: TRBV29-1; j_gene: TRBJ1-1
CDR3aa: CASSLDTNTGELFF; CDR3nt: TGCGCCAGCAGCTTGGACACGAACACCGGGGAGCTGTTTTTT; abundance: -; d_gene: -; v_gene: TRBV5-1; j_gene: TRBJ2-2